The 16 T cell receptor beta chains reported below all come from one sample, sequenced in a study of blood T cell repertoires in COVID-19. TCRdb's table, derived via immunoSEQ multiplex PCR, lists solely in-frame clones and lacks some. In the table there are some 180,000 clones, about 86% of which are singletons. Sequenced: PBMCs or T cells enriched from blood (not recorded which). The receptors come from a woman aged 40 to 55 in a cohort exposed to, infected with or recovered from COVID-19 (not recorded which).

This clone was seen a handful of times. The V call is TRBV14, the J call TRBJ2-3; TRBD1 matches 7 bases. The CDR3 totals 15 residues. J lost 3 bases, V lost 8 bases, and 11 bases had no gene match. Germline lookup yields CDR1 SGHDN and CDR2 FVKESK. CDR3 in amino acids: CASRAAGGSTDTQYF. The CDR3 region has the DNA TGTGCCAGCCGAGCCGCAGGGGGATCTACAGATACGCAGTATTTT. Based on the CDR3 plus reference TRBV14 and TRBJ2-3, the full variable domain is EAGVTQFPSHSVIEKGQTVTLRCDPISGHDNLYWYRRVMGKEIKFLLHFVKESKQDESGMPNNRFLAERTGGTYSTLKVQPAELEDSGVYFCASRAAGGSTDTQYFGPGTRLTVL.

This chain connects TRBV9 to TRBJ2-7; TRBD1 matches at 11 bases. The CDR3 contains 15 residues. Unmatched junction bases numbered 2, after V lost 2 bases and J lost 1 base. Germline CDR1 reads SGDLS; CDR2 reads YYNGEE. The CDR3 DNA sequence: TGTGCCAGCAGCGTGGACAGGGGGCAATCCTACGAGCAGTACTTC. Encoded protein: CASSVDRGQSYEQYF.

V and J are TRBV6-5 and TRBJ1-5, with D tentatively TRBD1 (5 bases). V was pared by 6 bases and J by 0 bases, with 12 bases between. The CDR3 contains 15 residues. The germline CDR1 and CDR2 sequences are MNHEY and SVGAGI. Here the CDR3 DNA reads TGTGCCAGCAGAGCTGGGACTAATAGCAATCAGCCCCAGCATTTT. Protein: CASRAGTNSNQPQHF.

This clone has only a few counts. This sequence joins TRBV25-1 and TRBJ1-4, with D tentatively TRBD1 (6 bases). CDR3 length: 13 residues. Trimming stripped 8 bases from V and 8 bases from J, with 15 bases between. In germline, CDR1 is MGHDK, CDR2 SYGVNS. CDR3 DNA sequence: TGTGCCAGCGCTCCAACAGGGACCGAAAAACTGTTTTTT. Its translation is CASAPTGTEKLFF.

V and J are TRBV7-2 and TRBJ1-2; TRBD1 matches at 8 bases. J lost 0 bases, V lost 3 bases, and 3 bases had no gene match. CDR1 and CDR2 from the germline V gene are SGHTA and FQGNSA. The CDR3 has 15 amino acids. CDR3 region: CASSLATGANYGYTF. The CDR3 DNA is TGTGCCAGCAGCTTGGCGACAGGGGCTAACTATGGCTACACCTTC.

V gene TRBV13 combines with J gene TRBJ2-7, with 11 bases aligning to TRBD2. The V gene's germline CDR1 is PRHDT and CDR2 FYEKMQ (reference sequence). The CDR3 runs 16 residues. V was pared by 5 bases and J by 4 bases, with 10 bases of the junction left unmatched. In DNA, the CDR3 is TGTGCCAGCAGCGTCAGCCTAGCGGGAGGTCAATACGAGCAGTACTTC. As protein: CASSVSLAGGQYEQYF.

This CDR3 is CSASRGLAQETQYF. For the CDR3, the DNA is TGCAGTGCTAGTCGAGGACTAGCGCAAGAGACCCAGTACTTC. This rearrangement joins TRBV20-1 to TRBJ2-5; 9 nucleotides line up with TRBD2. The length of the CDR3 is 14 residues. The V gene's germline CDR1 is DFQATT and CDR2 SNEGSKA (reference sequence). The J segment lost 2 bases and the V segment lost 3 bases, leaving 4 bases of the junction unmatched.

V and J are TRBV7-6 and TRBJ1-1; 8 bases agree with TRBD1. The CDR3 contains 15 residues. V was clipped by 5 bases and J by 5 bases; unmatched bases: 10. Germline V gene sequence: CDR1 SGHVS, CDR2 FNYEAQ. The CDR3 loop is CASSKMTGAGTEAFF. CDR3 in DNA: TGTGCCAGCAGCAAAATGACAGGGGCGGGTACTGAAGCTTTCTTT.

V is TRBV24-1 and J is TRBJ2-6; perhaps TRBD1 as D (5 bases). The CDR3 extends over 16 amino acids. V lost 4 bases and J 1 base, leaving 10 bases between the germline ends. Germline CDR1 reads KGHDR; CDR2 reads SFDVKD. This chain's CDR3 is CATSEQQVSGANVLTF. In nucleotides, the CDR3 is TGTGCCACCAGTGAGCAACAGGTTTCTGGGGCCAACGTCCTGACTTTC.

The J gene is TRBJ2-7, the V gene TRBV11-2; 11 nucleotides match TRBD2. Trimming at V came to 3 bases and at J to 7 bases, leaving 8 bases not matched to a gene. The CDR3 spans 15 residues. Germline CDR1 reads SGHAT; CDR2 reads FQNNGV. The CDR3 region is CASSFLTSGTQEQYF. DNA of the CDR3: TGTGCCAGCAGCTTCTTGACTAGCGGGACTCAGGAGCAGTACTTC.

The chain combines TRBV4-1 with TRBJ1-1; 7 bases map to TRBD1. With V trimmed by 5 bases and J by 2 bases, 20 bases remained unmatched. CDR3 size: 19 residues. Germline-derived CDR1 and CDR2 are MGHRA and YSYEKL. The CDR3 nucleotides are TGCGCCAGCAGCAACAGAAGAAGTATGGAGACAGGGATTAACACTGAAGCTTTCTTT. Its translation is CASSNRRSMETGINTEAFF.

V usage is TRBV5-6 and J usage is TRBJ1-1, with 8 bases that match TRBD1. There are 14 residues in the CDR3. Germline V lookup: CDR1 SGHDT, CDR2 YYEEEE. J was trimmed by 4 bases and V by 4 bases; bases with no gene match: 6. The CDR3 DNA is TGTGCCAGCAGCCCAGGGGGCATGGTCACTGAAGCTTTCTTT. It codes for CASSPGGMVTEAFF.

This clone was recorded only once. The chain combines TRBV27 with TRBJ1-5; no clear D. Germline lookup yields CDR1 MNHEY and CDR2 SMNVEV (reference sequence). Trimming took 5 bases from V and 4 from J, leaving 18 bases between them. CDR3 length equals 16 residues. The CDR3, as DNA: TGTGCCAGCAGTCCCACCCCCGTGGGAGGGAATCAGCCCCAGCATTTT. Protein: CASSPTPVGGNQPQHF.

In DNA form, the CDR3 reads TGTGCCAGTAAGAGGGCGGGGACCTACAATGAGCAGTTCTTC. This translates into CASKRAGTYNEQFF. The chain employs TRBV19 and TRBJ2-1; D is perhaps TRBD2 (6 bases). Germline V lookup: CDR1 LNHDA, CDR2 SQIVND (reference sequence). This CDR3 region has 14 residues. The germline V and J ends were trimmed by 7 bases and 2 bases, with 12 bases remaining between them.

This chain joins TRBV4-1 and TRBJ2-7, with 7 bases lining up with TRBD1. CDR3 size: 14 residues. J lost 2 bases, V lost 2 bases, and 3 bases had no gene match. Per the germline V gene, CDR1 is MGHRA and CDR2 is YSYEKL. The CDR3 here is CASSQSRGPYEQYF. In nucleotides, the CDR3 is TGCGCCAGCAGCCAATCAAGGGGGCCCTACGAGCAGTACTTC.

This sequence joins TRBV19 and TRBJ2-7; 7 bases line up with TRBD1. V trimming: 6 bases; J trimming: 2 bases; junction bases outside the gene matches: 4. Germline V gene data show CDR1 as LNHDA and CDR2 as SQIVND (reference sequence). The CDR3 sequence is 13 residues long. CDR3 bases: TGTGCCAGTAGCCGGGGACAGACCTACGAGCAGTACTTC. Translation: CASSRGQTYEQYF.